This passage covers 14 T cell receptor beta chains from one sample sequenced in a study of T cells after posttransplantation cyclophosphamide. Clones were read by immunoSEQ multiplex PCR, and TCRdb kept only the in-frame ones, dropping some. The sample is made up of around 39,000 clones, none counted only once. Sample: PBMCs. These receptors all come from a girl aged 10 to 17 in good health, CMV-negative, and a related stem cell transplant donor.

This clone was counted ten times or more. V usage is TRBV5-4 and J usage is TRBJ2-7; tentative D call: TRBD1 (6 bases). This CDR3 spans 15 amino acids. The germline V and J ends were trimmed by 0 bases and 5 bases, with 15 bases remaining between them. Germline assignment: CDR1 SGHNT and CDR2 YYREEE (reference sequence). The CDR3 DNA is TGTGCCAGCAGCTTGGAGGGGGTTCGGGGCAACGAGCAGTACTTC. Residues: CASSLEGVRGNEQYF. The entire variable domain, with the rest obtained from reference TRBV5-4 and TRBJ2-7, is as follows: ETGVTQSPTHLIKTRGQQVTLRCSSQSGHNTVSWYQQALGQGPQFIFQYYREEENGRGNFPPRFSGLQFPNYSSELNVNALELDDSALYLCASSLEGVRGNEQYFGPGTRLTVT.

This clone was seen only a few times. The J gene is TRBJ1-2, the V gene TRBV27; D is possibly TRBD1 (5 bases). Trimming shortened V by 2 bases and J by 4 bases, and 8 bases separated the two germline ends. The CDR3 extends over 13 amino acids. CDR1 MNHEY and CDR2 SMNVEV come from the germline V gene (reference sequence). Here the CDR3 reads CASSLTGVYGYTF. DNA for the CDR3: TGTGCCAGCAGTTTAACGGGGGTCTATGGCTACACCTTC.

This clone was seen many times. J is TRBJ1-3 and V is TRBV9, with D unclear. Germline loops: CDR1 SGDLS, CDR2 YYNGEE. The CDR3 is 16 residues long. Deletions cut 0 bases from V and 2 bases from J, with 12 bases between. The chain's CDR3 is CASSVAVAGPGNTIYF. CDR3 nucleotide sequence: TGTGCCAGCAGCGTAGCGGTTGCGGGCCCTGGAAACACCATATATTTT.

The rearrangement links TRBV25-1 to TRBJ2-1; possible D gene TRBD2, 6 bases. CDR1 and CDR2 from the germline V gene are MGHDK and SYGVNS. V gave up 3 bases and J gave up 0 bases, with 12 bases separating them. The CDR3 has 16 residues. The CDR3 sequence: CASSDPERASYNEQFF. CDR3 DNA: TGTGCCAGCAGTGACCCCGAGCGGGCCTCCTACAATGAGCAGTTCTTC.

In this sample, this clone turned up a few times. The J gene is TRBJ2-7, the V gene TRBV28, with TRBD1 identical over 7 bases. This CDR3 is 14 amino acids long. Looked up from germline, CDR1 is MDHEN and CDR2 is SYDVKM. V lost 6 bases, J lost 5 bases, and 10 bases stayed unmatched. In DNA, the CDR3 is TGTGCCAGCAGCTGGACAGGCTTCACCCACGAGCAGTACTTC. This sequence encodes CASSWTGFTHEQYF.

Remarks on this clone: A read error may produce the germline difference seen at one junction end. Different DNA sequences within this sample yield the same CDR3. This chain joins TRBV28 and TRBJ2-7, with 9 positions matching TRBD2. The CDR3 covers 15 residues. Germline V gene data show CDR1 as MDHEN and CDR2 as SYDVKM. CDR3 in DNA: TGTGCCAGCAGTTTAACTAGCGGGTCCTCCTACGAACAGTACTTC. Its translation is CASSLTSGSSYEQYF.

This clone was found many times. This chain uses TRBV19 with TRBJ1-1; no firm D call. CDR1 LNHDA and CDR2 SQIVND come from the germline V gene (reference sequence). Trimming took off 5 bases at V and 0 bases at J, with 10 bases between the two ends. The CDR3 runs to 14 residues. The CDR3 DNA sequence: TGTGCCAGTAGTCCCGACGGAGTGAACACTGAAGCTTTCTTT. It specifies CASSPDGVNTEAFF. Supplemented by reference TRBV19 and TRBJ1-1, the full variable domain reads DGGITQSPKYLFRKEGQNVTLSCEQNLNHDAMYWYRQDPGQGLRLIYYSQIVNDFQKGDIAEGYSVSREKKESFPLTVTSAQKNPTAFYLCASSPDGVNTEAFFGQGTRLTVV.

The chain uses TRBV7-9 and TRBJ2-3; D call uncertain. Germline-derived CDR1 and CDR2 are SEHNR and FQNEAQ (reference sequence). V was pared by 5 bases and J by 2 bases, with 2 bases between. The CDR3 spans 11 residues. The CDR3 DNA follows: TGTGCCAGCAGCCACACAGATACGCAGTATTTT. Translation: CASSHTDTQYF.

This clone was seen a few times. The chain joins TRBV6-6 to TRBJ2-5; the match to TRBD2 covers 11 bases. V lost 4 bases to trimming and J lost 3 bases; unmatched junction nucleotides: 4. CDR3 size: 15 residues. Germline V gives CDR1 MNHNY, CDR2 SVGAGI (reference sequence). This CDR3 reads CASSLVSGGEETQYF. CDR3 sequence (DNA): TGTGCCAGCAGTTTAGTTAGCGGGGGGGAAGAGACCCAGTACTTC.

Comment on this clone: This clone may be a read error of a much larger clone one base away. This sequence joins TRBV5-4 and TRBJ2-3; 11 nucleotides line up with TRBD2. CDR1 SGHNT and CDR2 YYREEE come from the germline V gene (reference sequence). Trimming removed 5 bases from V and 10 bases from J; junction bases left unmatched: 15. There are 16 residues in the CDR3. Here the CDR3 reads CASSYSALAGVDAQYF. In DNA form, the CDR3 reads TGTGCCAGCAGTTATAGCGCACTAGCGGGAGTTGATGCGCAGTATTTT. The full variable domain, completed using reference TRBV5-4 and TRBJ2-3, is ETGVTQSPTHLIKTRGQQVTLRCSSQSGHNTVSWYQQALGQGPQFIFQYYREEENGRGNFPPRFSGLQFPNYSSELNVNALELDDSALYLCASSYSALAGVDAQYFGPGTRLTVL.

This clone was counted only a few times. The chain has TRBV12-5 and TRBJ2-7; a possible D gene is TRBD1 (6 bases). The V end lost 7 bases, the J end lost 3 bases, and 16 bases lay between the germline ends. Germline assignment: CDR1 LGHNT and CDR2 FRNRAP. The CDR3 is 14 amino acids. CDR3 protein: CASAPDSDSYEQYF. For the CDR3, the DNA is TGTGCTAGTGCCCCGGACAGTGATAGCTACGAGCAGTACTTC. The whole variable domain, filled in from reference TRBV12-5 and TRBJ2-7, reads DARVTQTPRHKVTEMGQEVTMRCQPILGHNTVFWYRQTMMQGLELLAYFRNRAPLDDSGMPKDRFSAEMPDATLATLKIQPSEPRDSAVYFCASAPDSDSYEQYFGPGTRLTVT.

This clone was detected ten times or more. This chain links TRBV6-4 with TRBJ2-5; 7 nucleotides line up with TRBD1. Trimming removed 5 bases from V and 3 bases from J; junction bases left unmatched: 3. Germline-derived CDR1 and CDR2 are MRHNA and SNTAGT. The CDR3 sequence is 13 residues long. DNA of the CDR3: TGTGCCAGCAGTAGGGGGCCCGAAGAGACCCAGTACTTC. Residues: CASSRGPEETQYF.

This clone was picked up a small number of times. The chain carries TRBV5-4 and TRBJ2-3; tentative D call: TRBD1 (5 bases). The germline V gene has CDR1 SGHNT and CDR2 YYREEE (reference sequence). The CDR3 totals 17 residues. V shed 4 bases and J shed 0 bases, with 18 bases lying between them. The CDR3 DNA follows: TGTGCCAGCAGCGGTGCAGGGCCCCCCACTAGCACAGATACGCAGTATTTT. It translates to CASSGAGPPTSTDTQYF.

This sequence joins TRBV29-1 and TRBJ2-3; 11 bases line up with TRBD2. The germline CDR1 and CDR2 sequences are SQVTM and ANQGSEA. V lost 3 bases, J lost 0 bases, and 11 bases stayed unmatched. This CDR3 contains 18 residues. The CDR3 nucleotides are TGCAGCGTTGATACTAGCGGGAGTACGGTTTCGAGCACAGATACGCAGTATTTT. Amino acid sequence: CSVDTSGSTVSSTDTQYF.